Sequencing of this TCR beta chain was carried out in a study of shared clonotypes between healthy human individuals. The germline gives CDR1 SEHNR, CDR2 FQNEAQ (reference sequence). The CDR3 runs to 13 residues. The germline V and J ends were trimmed by 1 base and 5 bases, with 8 bases remaining between them. Turning to this clone: This sample includes further DNA sequences coding for the same CDR3.

CD45RA+ naive and CD45RA-negative memory subsets were separated from CD4+ cells. When replicate PCRs were run on sorted subsets, they used around 200 ng DNA, approximately 27,000 T cell genomes. The table came from immunoSEQ multiplex PCR; TCRdb's copy has only in-frame clones and leaves some out. The data show about 1.5 million clones, 98% seen once. This chain joins TRBV7-9 and TRBJ1-2, with D possibly TRBD1 on 5 matching bases. Sequenced sample: naive CD4+ T cells sorted from blood. Documented subset: CD45RA+ positively selected. The clonotype originates from a man aged 25 to 40 in good health. The CDR3: CASSLGDGYGYTF. DNA of the CDR3: TGTGCCAGCAGCTTAGGGGACGGTTATGGCTACACCTTC.